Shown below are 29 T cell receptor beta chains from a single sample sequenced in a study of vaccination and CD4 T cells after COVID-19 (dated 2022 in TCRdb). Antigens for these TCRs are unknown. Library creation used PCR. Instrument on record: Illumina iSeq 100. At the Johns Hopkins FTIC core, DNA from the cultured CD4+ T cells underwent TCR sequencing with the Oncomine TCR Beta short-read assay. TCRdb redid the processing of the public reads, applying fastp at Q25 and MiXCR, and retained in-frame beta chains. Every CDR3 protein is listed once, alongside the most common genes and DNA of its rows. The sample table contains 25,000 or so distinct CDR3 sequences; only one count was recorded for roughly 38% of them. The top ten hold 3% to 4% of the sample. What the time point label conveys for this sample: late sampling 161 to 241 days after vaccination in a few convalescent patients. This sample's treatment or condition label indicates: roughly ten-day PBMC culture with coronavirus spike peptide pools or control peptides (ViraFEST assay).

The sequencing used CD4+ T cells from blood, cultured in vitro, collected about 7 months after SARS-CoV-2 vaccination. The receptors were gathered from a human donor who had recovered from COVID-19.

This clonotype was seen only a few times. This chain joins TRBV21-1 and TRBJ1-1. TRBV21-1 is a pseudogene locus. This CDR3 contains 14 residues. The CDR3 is CASSKVDCHTEAFF. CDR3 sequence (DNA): TGTGCCAGCAGCAAAGTGGATTGCCACACTGAAGCTTTCTTT.

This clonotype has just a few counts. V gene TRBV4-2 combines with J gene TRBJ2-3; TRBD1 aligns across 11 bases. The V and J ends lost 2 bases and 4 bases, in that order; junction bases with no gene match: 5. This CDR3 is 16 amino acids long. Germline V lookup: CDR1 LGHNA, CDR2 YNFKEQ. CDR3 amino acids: CASSQRDRGLADTQYF. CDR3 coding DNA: TGTGCCAGCAGCCAACGGGACAGGGGGTTAGCAGATACGCAGTATTTT.

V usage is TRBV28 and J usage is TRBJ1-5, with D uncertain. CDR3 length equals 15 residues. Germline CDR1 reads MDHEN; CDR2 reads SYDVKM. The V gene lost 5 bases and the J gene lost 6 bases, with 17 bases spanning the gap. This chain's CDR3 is CASSGIRLVGQPQHF. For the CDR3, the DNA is TGTGCCAGCAGTGGGATCCGGTTGGTCGGTCAGCCCCAGCATTTT.

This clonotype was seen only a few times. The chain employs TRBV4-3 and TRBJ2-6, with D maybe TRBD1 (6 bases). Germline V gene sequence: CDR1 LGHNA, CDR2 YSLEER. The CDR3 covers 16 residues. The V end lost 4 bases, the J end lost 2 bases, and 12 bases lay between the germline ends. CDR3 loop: CASSPEAGAGANVLTF. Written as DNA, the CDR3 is TGCGCCAGCAGCCCAGAAGCAGGGGCTGGGGCCAACGTCCTGACTTTC.

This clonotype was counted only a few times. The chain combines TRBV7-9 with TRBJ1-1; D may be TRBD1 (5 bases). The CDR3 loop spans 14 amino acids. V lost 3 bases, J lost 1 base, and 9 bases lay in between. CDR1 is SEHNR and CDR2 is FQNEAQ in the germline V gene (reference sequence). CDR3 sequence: CASSFTGTNTEAFF. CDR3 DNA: TGTGCCAGCAGCTTTACCGGGACGAACACTGAAGCTTTCTTT.

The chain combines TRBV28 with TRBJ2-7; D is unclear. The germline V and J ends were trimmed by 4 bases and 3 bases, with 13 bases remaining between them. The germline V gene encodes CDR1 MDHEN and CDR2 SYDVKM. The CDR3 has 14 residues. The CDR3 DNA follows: TGTGCCAGCAGTTCCCCTCCTGCCAGCTACGAGCAGTACTTC. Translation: CASSSPPASYEQYF.

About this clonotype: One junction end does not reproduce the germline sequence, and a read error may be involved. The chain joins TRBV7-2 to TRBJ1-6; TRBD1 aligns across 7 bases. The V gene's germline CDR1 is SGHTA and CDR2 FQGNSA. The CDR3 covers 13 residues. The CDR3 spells CVSSYDRDSPLHF. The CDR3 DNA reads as TGTGTCAGCAGCTACGACAGGGATTCACCCCTCCACTTT.

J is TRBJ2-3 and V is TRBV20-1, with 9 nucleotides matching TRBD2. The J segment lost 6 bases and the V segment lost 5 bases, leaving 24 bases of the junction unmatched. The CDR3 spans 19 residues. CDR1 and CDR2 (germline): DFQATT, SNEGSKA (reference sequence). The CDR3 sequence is CSADGAGELAGRQKDTQYF. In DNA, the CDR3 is TGCAGTGCTGATGGGGCAGGGGAACTAGCGGGTCGGCAGAAGGATACGCAGTATTTT.

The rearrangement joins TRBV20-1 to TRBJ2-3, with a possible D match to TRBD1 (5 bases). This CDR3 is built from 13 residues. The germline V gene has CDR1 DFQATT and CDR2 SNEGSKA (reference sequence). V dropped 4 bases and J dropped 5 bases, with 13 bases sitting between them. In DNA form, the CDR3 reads TGCAGTGCTACCACAGGATTCGAAGATACGCAGTATTTT. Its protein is CSATTGFEDTQYF.

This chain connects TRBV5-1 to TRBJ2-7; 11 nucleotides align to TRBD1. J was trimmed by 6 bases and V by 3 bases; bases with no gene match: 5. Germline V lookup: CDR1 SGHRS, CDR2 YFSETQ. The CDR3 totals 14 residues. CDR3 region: CASSSGTGGSEQYF. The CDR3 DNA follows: TGCGCCAGCAGCTCCGGGACAGGGGGTTCCGAGCAGTACTTC.

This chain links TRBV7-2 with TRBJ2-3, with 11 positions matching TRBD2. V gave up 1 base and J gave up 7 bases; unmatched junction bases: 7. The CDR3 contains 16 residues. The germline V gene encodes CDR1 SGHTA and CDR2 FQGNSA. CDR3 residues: CASSLDSGRAVYTQYF. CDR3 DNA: TGTGCCAGCAGCTTAGATAGCGGGAGGGCCGTGTATACGCAGTATTTT.

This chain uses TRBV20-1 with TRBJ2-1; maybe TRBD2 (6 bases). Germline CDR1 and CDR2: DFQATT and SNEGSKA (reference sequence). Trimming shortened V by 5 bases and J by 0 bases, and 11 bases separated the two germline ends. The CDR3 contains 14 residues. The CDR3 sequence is CSALRRASYNEQFF. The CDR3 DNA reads TGCAGTGCTCTGAGGAGGGCCTCCTACAATGAGCAGTTCTTC.

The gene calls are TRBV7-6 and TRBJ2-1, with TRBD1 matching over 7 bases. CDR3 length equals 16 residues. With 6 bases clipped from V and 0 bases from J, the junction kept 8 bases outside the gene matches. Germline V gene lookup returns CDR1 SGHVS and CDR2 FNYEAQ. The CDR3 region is CASSSSRTGSYNEQFF. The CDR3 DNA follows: TGTGCCAGCAGTTCCTCCCGGACAGGCTCCTACAATGAGCAGTTCTTC.

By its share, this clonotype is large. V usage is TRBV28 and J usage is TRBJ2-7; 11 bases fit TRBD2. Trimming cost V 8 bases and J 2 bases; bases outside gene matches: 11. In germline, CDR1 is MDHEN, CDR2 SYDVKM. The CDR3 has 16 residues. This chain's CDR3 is CASRPQGLAAAYEQYF. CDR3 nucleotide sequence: TGTGCCAGCCGACCGCAGGGACTAGCGGCCGCCTACGAGCAGTACTTC.

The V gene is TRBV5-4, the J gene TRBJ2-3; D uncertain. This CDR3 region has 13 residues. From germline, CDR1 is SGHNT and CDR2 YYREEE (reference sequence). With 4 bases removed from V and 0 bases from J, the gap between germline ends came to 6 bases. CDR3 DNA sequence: TGTGCCAGCAGCCACCCTAGCACAGATACGCAGTATTTT. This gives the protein CASSHPSTDTQYF.

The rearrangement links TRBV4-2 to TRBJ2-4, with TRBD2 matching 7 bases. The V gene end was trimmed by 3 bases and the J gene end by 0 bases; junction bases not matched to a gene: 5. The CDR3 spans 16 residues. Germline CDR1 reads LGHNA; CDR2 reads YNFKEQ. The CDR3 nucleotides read TGTGCCAGCAGCCACTCTAGCGGAGTAGCCAAAAACATTCAGTACTTC. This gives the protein CASSHSSGVAKNIQYF.

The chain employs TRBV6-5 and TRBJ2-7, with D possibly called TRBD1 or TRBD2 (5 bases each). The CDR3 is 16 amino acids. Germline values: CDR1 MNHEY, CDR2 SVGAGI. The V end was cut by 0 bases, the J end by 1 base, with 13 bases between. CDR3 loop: CASSYSAGTGSYEQYF. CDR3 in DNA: TGTGCCAGCAGTTACTCCGCCGGGACGGGGTCCTACGAGCAGTACTTC.

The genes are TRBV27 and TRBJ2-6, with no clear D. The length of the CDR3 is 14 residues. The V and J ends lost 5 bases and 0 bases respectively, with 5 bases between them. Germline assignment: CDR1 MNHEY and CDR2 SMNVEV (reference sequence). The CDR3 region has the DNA TGTGCCAGCAGTCCAAGCTCTGGGGCCAACGTCCTGACTTTC. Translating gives CASSPSSGANVLTF.

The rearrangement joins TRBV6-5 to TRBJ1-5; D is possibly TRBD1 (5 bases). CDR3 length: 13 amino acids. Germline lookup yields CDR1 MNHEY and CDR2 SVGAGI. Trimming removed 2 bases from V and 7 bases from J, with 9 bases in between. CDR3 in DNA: TGTGCCAGCAGTTACAGGGGTGGGCAGCCCCAGCATTTT. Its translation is CASSYRGGQPQHF.

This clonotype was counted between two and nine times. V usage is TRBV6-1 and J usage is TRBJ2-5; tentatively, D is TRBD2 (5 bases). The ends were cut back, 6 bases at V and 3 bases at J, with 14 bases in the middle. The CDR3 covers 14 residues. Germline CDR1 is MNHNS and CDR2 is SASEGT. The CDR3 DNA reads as TGTGCCAGCAGACCTAGCAGAGGTAAAGAGACCCAGTACTTC. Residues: CASRPSRGKETQYF.

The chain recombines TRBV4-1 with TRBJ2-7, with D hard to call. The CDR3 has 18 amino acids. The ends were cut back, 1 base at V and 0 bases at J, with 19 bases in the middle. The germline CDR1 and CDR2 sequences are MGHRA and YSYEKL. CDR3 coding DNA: TGCGCCAGCAGCCAAGTACTGCTCCCTCTAAAGCACTCCTACGAGCAGTACTTC. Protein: CASSQVLLPLKHSYEQYF.

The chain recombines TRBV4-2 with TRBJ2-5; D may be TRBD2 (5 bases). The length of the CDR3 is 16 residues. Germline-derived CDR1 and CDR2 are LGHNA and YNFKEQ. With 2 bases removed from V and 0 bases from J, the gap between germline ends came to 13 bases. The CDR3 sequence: CASSQRTTRDQETQYF. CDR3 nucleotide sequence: TGTGCCAGCAGCCAACGTACTACTAGGGACCAAGAGACCCAGTACTTC.

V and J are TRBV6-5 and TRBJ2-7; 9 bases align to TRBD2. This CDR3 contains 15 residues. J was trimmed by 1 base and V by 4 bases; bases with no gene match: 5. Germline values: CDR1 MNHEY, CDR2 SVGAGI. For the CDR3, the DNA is TGTGCCAGCAGTTGGAAGCGGGAGGCTTCCTACGAGCAGTACTTC. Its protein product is CASSWKREASYEQYF.

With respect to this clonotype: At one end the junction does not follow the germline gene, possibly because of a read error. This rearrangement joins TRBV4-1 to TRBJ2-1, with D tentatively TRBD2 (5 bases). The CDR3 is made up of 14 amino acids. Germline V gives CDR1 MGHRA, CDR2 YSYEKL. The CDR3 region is CASSQGRGSHEQFF. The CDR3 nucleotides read TGTGCCAGCAGCCAAGGGCGCGGGTCCCATGAGCAGTTCTTC.

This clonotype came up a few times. CDR3 loop: CATSRASSYEQYF. CDR3 coding DNA: TGTGCCACCAGCAGAGCTAGCTCCTACGAGCAGTACTTC. J is TRBJ2-7 and V is TRBV15; no firm D call. Germline V gene sequence: CDR1 LNHNV, CDR2 YYDKDF (reference sequence). V gave up 1 base and J gave up 0 bases, with 4 bases separating them. This CDR3 is 13 amino acids long.

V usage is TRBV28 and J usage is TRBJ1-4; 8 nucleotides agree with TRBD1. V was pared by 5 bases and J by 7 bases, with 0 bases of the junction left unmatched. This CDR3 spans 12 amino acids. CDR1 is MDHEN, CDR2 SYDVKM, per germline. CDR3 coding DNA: TGTGCCAGCAGTGACAGGGGTGAAAAACTGTTTTTT. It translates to CASSDRGEKLFF.

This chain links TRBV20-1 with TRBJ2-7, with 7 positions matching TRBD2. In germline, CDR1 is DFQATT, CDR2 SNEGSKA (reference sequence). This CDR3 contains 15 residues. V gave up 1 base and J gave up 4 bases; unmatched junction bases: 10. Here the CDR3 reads CSARGDGSSGYEQYF. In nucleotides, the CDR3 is TGCAGTGCTAGAGGGGACGGGAGTAGCGGGTACGAGCAGTACTTC.

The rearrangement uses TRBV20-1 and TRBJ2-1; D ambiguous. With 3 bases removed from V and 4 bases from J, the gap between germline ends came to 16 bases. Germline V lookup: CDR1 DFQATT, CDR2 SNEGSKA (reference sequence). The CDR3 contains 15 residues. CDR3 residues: CSARSGKGLYNEQFF. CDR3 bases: TGCAGTGCTAGGTCGGGTAAGGGATTATACAATGAGCAGTTCTTC.

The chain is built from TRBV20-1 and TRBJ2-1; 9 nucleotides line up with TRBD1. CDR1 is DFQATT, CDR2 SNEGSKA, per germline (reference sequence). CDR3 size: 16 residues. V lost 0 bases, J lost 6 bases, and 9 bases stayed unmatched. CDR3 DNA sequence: TGCAGTGCTAGAGATTGGGGGACAGGGACCCCCAATGAGCAGTTCTTC. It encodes CSARDWGTGTPNEQFF.